The 17 T cell receptor beta chains in this list originate from one sample, sequenced in a study of blood T cell repertoires in COVID-19. Only in-frame clones appear in the TCRdb table, and some are missing; sequencing was by immunoSEQ multiplex PCR. The sample records around 200,000 clones, about 88% being singletons. Specimen: PBMCs or T cells enriched from blood (not recorded which). These receptors were collected from a woman aged 18 to 35 who had recovered from COVID-19.

This sequence joins TRBV10-3 and TRBJ2-3; perhaps TRBD2 as D (6 bases). V lost 4 bases to trimming and J lost 3 bases, with 11 bases between them. Germline CDR1 ENHRY, CDR2 SYGVKD. The CDR3 is 14 amino acids. The CDR3 region has the DNA TGTGCCATCAGTGGACGCGGGAAGACAGATACGCAGTATTTT. Its translation: CAISGRGKTDTQYF.

The V gene is TRBV7-2, the J gene TRBJ2-7, with 10 bases matching TRBD1. This CDR3 is 15 amino acids long. Trimming cost V 1 base and J 3 bases; bases outside gene matches: 3. CDR1 and CDR2 from the germline V gene are SGHTA and FQGNSA. The DNA of the CDR3 is TGTGCCAGCAGCTTAGGGTGGACAGGGGGCTACGAGCAGTACTTC. The encoded protein is CASSLGWTGGYEQYF. The variable domain in full, with the rest retrieved from reference TRBV7-2 and TRBJ2-7, is GAGVSQSPSNKVTEKGKDVELRCDPISGHTALYWYRQSLGQGLEFLIYFQGNSAPDKSGLPSDRFSAERTGGSVSTLTIQRTQQEDSAVYLCASSLGWTGGYEQYFGPGTRLTVT.

The chain has TRBV5-6 and TRBJ2-3, with 11 positions matching TRBD1. The V and J ends lost 2 bases and 3 bases, in that order; junction bases with no gene match: 2. Germline V gene data show CDR1 as SGHDT and CDR2 as YYEEEE. This CDR3 comprises 15 residues. The CDR3 region is CASSLRDRGTDTQYF. The CDR3 DNA reads as TGTGCCAGCAGCTTAAGGGACAGGGGGACAGATACGCAGTATTTT.

V and J are TRBV3-1 (or the pseudogene TRBV3-2) and TRBJ1-1; D not resolved. Between the trimmed V and J ends, which lost 0 bases and 5 bases, there was a span of 10 bases. CDR3 length: 14 amino acids. Germline V gene data show CDR1 as LGHDT and CDR2 as YNNKEL (reference sequence). Written as DNA, the CDR3 is TGTGCCAGCAGCCAAGATACCCGGAGGACTGAAGCTTTCTTT. It is translated as CASSQDTRRTEAFF.

J is TRBJ2-5 and V is TRBV12-3 or TRBV12-4, with D perhaps TRBD2 (5 bases). V was clipped by 7 bases and J by 7 bases, with 10 bases between them. This CDR3 has 11 amino acids. The CDR3 DNA is TGTGCCAGCACCTATCGGGGGACCCAGTACTTC. This codes for CASTYRGTQYF.

The V gene is TRBV2, the J gene TRBJ2-5, with unresolved D. The V gene lost 2 bases and the J gene lost 1 base, with 8 bases spanning the gap. The CDR3 length is 14 residues. Germline CDR1 reads SNHLY; CDR2 reads FYNNEI. CDR3 nucleotides: TGTGCCAGCAGTGAATGGGCTGCCCAAGAGACCCAGTACTTC. Protein: CASSEWAAQETQYF.

The V gene is TRBV10-3, the J gene TRBJ2-5, with a possible D match to TRBD1 (5 bases). The V and J ends lost 4 bases and 4 bases respectively, with 10 bases between them. Germline lookup yields CDR1 ENHRY and CDR2 SYGVKD. This CDR3 spans 13 amino acids. In DNA form, the CDR3 reads TGTGCCATCAGTGGAAATAGGGGAGAGACCCAGTACTTC. Translation: CAISGNRGETQYF.

This clone was detected once. The rearrangement joins TRBV11-2 to TRBJ2-5; 8 bases line up with TRBD2. The CDR3 runs 14 residues. Germline CDR1 reads SGHAT; CDR2 reads FQNNGV. V gave up 5 bases and J gave up 1 base; unmatched junction bases: 3. The CDR3 protein is CASSDTSGQETQYF. The CDR3 DNA sequence: TGTGCCAGCAGCGATACTAGCGGCCAAGAGACCCAGTACTTC.

V is TRBV2 and J is TRBJ1-1; the D is unclear. Germline V gives CDR1 SNHLY, CDR2 FYNNEI. V was shortened by 3 bases and J by 4 bases, with 3 bases between the two germline ends. This CDR3 contains 11 residues. The CDR3 DNA reads as TGTGCCAGCAGTGACCGCACTGAAGCTTTCTTT. This gives the protein CASSDRTEAFF.

V is TRBV7-9 and J is TRBJ2-7; weak D call: TRBD2 (5 bases). Germline values: CDR1 SEHNR, CDR2 FQNEAQ (reference sequence). This CDR3 comprises 14 residues. V shed 2 bases and J shed 5 bases, with 13 bases lying between them. In DNA form, the CDR3 reads TGTGCCAGCAGCTTAATTCCGGGGTTGCACGAGCAGTACTTC. Amino acid sequence: CASSLIPGLHEQYF.

The V and J genes are TRBV21-1 and TRBJ2-1; TRBD2, the D gene given by the table, was not confirmed from the DNA. TRBV21-1 corresponds to a pseudogene. CDR3 size: 16 residues. The CDR3 protein is CASSKVSGRASNEQFF. CDR3 nucleotide sequence: TGTGCCAGCAGCAAAGTGAGCGGGAGGGCCAGCAATGAGCAGTTCTTC.

This rearrangement joins TRBV12-3 or TRBV12-4 to TRBJ2-1; possible D gene TRBD2, 6 bases. The CDR3 is made up of 13 amino acids. Trimming cost V 4 bases and J 9 bases, with 13 bases left between them. CDR3 sequence reads: CASSSRLVGEQFF. Here the CDR3 DNA reads TGTGCCAGCAGTTCTAGACTAGTCGGTGAGCAGTTCTTC.

This chain connects TRBV6-4 to TRBJ1-1, with D hard to call. V was trimmed by 3 bases and J by 4 bases, leaving 12 bases between them. The CDR3 loop spans 14 amino acids. Germline CDR1 MRHNA, CDR2 SNTAGT. The chain's CDR3 is CASSEEIRTTEAFF. The CDR3, as DNA: TGTGCCAGCAGTGAAGAGATCCGAACCACTGAAGCTTTCTTT.

The chain combines TRBV3-1 (or the pseudogene TRBV3-2) with TRBJ2-3; D may be TRBD2 (5 bases). The CDR3 contains 16 residues. V dropped 4 bases and J dropped 5 bases, with 19 bases sitting between them. Germline lookup yields CDR1 LGHDT and CDR2 YNNKEL (reference sequence). CDR3 region: CASSPGLDSVVDTQYF. CDR3 nucleotide sequence: TGTGCCAGCAGCCCCGGGTTAGATAGCGTGGTAGATACGCAGTATTTT.

The chain uses TRBV3-1 (or the pseudogene TRBV3-2) and TRBJ2-5, with a tentative D call TRBD2 (6 bases). CDR3 length: 14 residues. V lost 1 base to trimming and J lost 7 bases, with 13 bases between them. CDR1 LGHDT and CDR2 YNNKEL come from the germline V gene (reference sequence). The CDR3 DNA follows: TGTGCCAGCAGCCAAGCGGAGACTAGAGGGACCCAGTACTTC. It encodes CASSQAETRGTQYF.

The chain links TRBV6-5 to TRBJ2-5; 13 nucleotides agree with TRBD2. Per the germline V gene, CDR1 is MNHEY and CDR2 is SVGAGI. J was trimmed by 4 bases and V by 9 bases; bases with no gene match: 2. The CDR3 has 13 amino acids. CDR3 coding DNA: TGTGCCAGTACTAGCGGGAGGGTAGAGACCCAGTACTTC. This encodes CASTSGRVETQYF.

The chain employs TRBV29-1 and TRBJ2-3; 10 bases align to TRBD2. The CDR3 covers 14 residues. Germline lookup yields CDR1 SQVTM and CDR2 ANQGSEA. Germline trimming cut 3 bases from V and 6 bases from J; bases unmatched to any gene: 6. The CDR3 DNA reads as TGCAGCGTTGAGGCTAGCGGGAGTGGGGATACGCAGTATTTT. The encoded protein is CSVEASGSGDTQYF.